Below are 30 T cell receptor beta chains sequenced from a single sample in a study of regulatory T cells in long-lasting Graves disease. As for time point: newly diagnosed GD, antithyroid drugs for less than 3 months. Construction of the TCR library relied on RNA isolated from PBMCs. In building TCR beta libraries, iRepertoire HTBI primers were used together with Arm-PCR of CDR3 regions. TCRdb analysed the multiplex PCR reads with MiXCR anew, one entry per CDR3 protein. This repertoire shows around 400,000 distinct CDR3 sequences, 15% to 18% found once; its top ten account for about 20%. The starting material was peripheral blood mononuclear cells (PBMCs), obtained at new diagnosis, from a patient treated with antithyroid drugs. The origin of the receptors is a female donor with Graves disease.

Concerning this clonotype: The likely explanation is a read error, given a far larger clone one base away. The chain uses TRBV18 and TRBJ2-1, with 8 bases lining up with TRBD1. The end of the DNA is better explained by TRBJ2-5, so the J call may be wrong. Germline loops: CDR1 KGHSH, CDR2 LQKENI. The CDR3 has 13 amino acids. DNA for the CDR3: TGTGCCGGCTCACCGACAGGGGAAGAGACCCAGTACTTC. This codes for CAGSPTGEETQYF.

This clonotype was counted at least ten times. V and J are TRBV3-1 and TRBJ1-1, with D unclear. Trimming pared 2 bases from V and 0 bases from J, leaving 13 bases between. This CDR3 is built from 16 residues. The germline V gene has CDR1 LGHDT and CDR2 YNNKEL (reference sequence). CDR3 residues: CASSQSSLNMNTEAFF. The CDR3 DNA reads as TGTGCCAGCAGCCAATCTTCTTTAAACATGAACACTGAAGCTTTCTTT.

This clonotype has at least ten counts. The J gene is TRBJ1-1, the V gene TRBV5-1; 7 nucleotides match TRBD1. This CDR3 has 13 amino acids. The ends lost 2 bases at V and 5 bases at J; junction bases unmatched: 3. From germline, CDR1 is SGHRS and CDR2 YFSETQ. This CDR3 is CASSFDRDTEAFF. The CDR3, as DNA: TGCGCCAGCAGCTTCGACAGGGATACTGAAGCTTTCTTT.

This clonotype was counted at least ten times. The chain links TRBV7-2 to TRBJ2-5; D is unresolved. Germline loops: CDR1 SGHTA, CDR2 FQGNSA. The CDR3 has 11 amino acids. Trimming shortened V by 3 bases and J by 4 bases, and 3 bases separated the two germline ends. In nucleotides, the CDR3 is TGTGCCAGCAGCTTTTCAGAGACCCAGTACTTC. Its protein product is CASSFSETQYF.

This clonotype was observed at least ten times. The chain is built from TRBV28 and TRBJ2-3; D perhaps matches TRBD2 (7 bases). CDR3 length equals 15 residues. CDR1 is MDHEN and CDR2 is SYDVKM in the germline V gene. With 3 bases removed from V and 5 bases from J, the gap between germline ends came to 15 bases. The CDR3 DNA is TGTGCCAGCAGTTTGGGTCCGGGGGGCGGAGATACGCAGTATTTT. Amino acid sequence: CASSLGPGGGDTQYF.

This clonotype was picked up many times. The J gene is TRBJ2-7, the V gene TRBV6-1; D may correspond to TRBD1 or TRBD2 (5 bases each). The germline V gene encodes CDR1 MNHNS and CDR2 SASEGT. Trimming took off 8 bases at V and 1 base at J, with 9 bases between the two ends. The CDR3 spans 12 residues. CDR3 coding DNA: TGTGCCAGCCGGGACGGTTCCTACGAGCAGTACTTC. It is translated as CASRDGSYEQYF.

This clonotype was counted a single time. A junction end diverges from the germline sequence, so it may reflect a read error. V usage is TRBV6-2 or TRBV6-3 and J usage is TRBJ1-6; D uncertain. Per the germline V gene, CDR1 is MNHEY and CDR2 is SVGEGT. The CDR3 is 12 amino acids. This chain's CDR3 is CAGSYVPSRLHF. DNA of the CDR3: TGTGCCGGCAGTTACGTCCCGTCACGCCTCCACTTT.

This clonotype was picked up many times. The genes are TRBV20-1 and TRBJ1-1; possible D gene TRBD1, 6 bases. This CDR3 contains 14 residues. V was clipped by 5 bases and J by 3 bases, with 16 bases between them. Looked up from germline, CDR1 is DFQATT and CDR2 is SNEGSKA (reference sequence). CDR3 nucleotide sequence: TGCAGTGCTTCCCCCGCGACAGGATACACTGAAGCTTTCTTT. It translates to CSASPATGYTEAFF.

This clonotype was counted ten times or more. In DNA, the CDR3 is TGTGCCAGCAGAGGACAGAGGAACACTGAAGCTTTCTTT. It encodes CASRGQRNTEAFF. The gene calls are TRBV6-2 or TRBV6-3 and TRBJ1-1; tentatively, D is TRBD1 (6 bases). CDR1 is MNHEY and CDR2 is SVGEGT in the germline V gene. Trimming pared 6 bases from V and 1 base from J, leaving 9 bases between. This CDR3 spans 13 amino acids.

Many counts were recorded for this clonotype. This chain uses TRBV19 with TRBJ1-3; D is undetermined. With 9 bases removed from V and 0 bases from J, the gap between germline ends came to 15 bases. The CDR3 is 15 amino acids. Germline values: CDR1 LNHDA, CDR2 SQIVND (reference sequence). The CDR3 loop reads CASSLRGSSGNTIYF. For the CDR3, the DNA is TGTGCCAGCAGCTTACGTGGGAGCTCTGGAAACACCATATATTTT.

This clonotype was seen only a few times. The chain joins TRBV28 to TRBJ2-7; D might be TRBD1 or TRBD2, each matching 5 bases. The germline V and J ends were trimmed by 3 bases and 6 bases, with 18 bases remaining between them. The CDR3 covers 15 residues. Germline values: CDR1 MDHEN, CDR2 SYDVKM. The DNA of the CDR3 is TGTGCCAGCAGTTTCCAAGGGACGTCTATCCGCGAGCAGTACTTC. This encodes CASSFQGTSIREQYF.

This chain uses TRBV6-2 or TRBV6-3 with TRBJ1-1; tentative D call: TRBD1 (5 bases). The V gene lost 5 bases and the J gene lost 4 bases, with 17 bases spanning the gap. CDR3 length: 15 amino acids. The germline gives CDR1 MNHEY, CDR2 SVGEGT. The CDR3 DNA follows: TGTGCCAGCAGTAGGGACGCCTCCGGGGGCACTGAAGCTTTCTTT. Protein product: CASSRDASGGTEAFF.

In its sample, this clonotype was seen many times. V is TRBV6-5 and J is TRBJ1-2; D not certain. V lost 2 bases, J lost 4 bases, and 14 bases lay in between. The germline V gene encodes CDR1 MNHEY and CDR2 SVGAGI. The CDR3 is made up of 15 amino acids. CDR3: CASSYNWAVGYGYTF. The DNA of the CDR3 is TGTGCCAGCAGTTACAATTGGGCAGTCGGCTATGGCTACACCTTC.

This clonotype was seen at least ten times. The V gene is TRBV12-3 or TRBV12-4, the J gene TRBJ2-5; unclear D gene. Trimming shortened V by 10 bases and J by 4 bases, and 16 bases separated the two germline ends. The CDR3 loop spans 13 amino acids. DNA for the CDR3: TGTGCCACCAAGGGTGACCCCGCAGAGACCCAGTACTTC. It encodes CATKGDPAETQYF.

This clonotype was observed many times. J is TRBJ2-7 and V is TRBV11-2, with 8 bases fitting TRBD1. J gave up 6 bases and V 4 bases, and 5 bases lay outside the gene matches. Germline CDR1 SGHAT, CDR2 FQNNGV. The CDR3 is made up of 13 amino acids. This CDR3 reads CASSYGTGSEQYF. CDR3 sequence (DNA): TGTGCCAGCAGCTACGGGACAGGAAGCGAGCAGTACTTC. Looking up the rest from reference TRBV11-2 and TRBJ2-7 gives the full variable domain: EAGVAQSPRYKIIEKRQSVAFWCNPISGHATLYWYQQILGQGPKLLIQFQNNGVVDDSQLPKDRFSAERLKGVDSTLKIQPAKLEDSAVYLCASSYGTGSEQYFGPGTRLTVT.

The sample holds many counts of this clonotype. The chain combines TRBV20-1 with TRBJ2-5; 12 bases match TRBD2. V was clipped by 5 bases and J by 4 bases; unmatched bases: 8. This CDR3 has 15 amino acids. Germline V gene sequence: CDR1 DFQATT, CDR2 SNEGSKA (reference sequence). The CDR3 DNA reads as TGCAGTGCTTTTTCACGACTAGCGGGAGTAGAGACCCAGTACTTC. Amino acid sequence: CSAFSRLAGVETQYF.

This clonotype was recorded a few times. This rearrangement joins TRBV10-1 to TRBJ2-4; 7 nucleotides align to TRBD1. The CDR3 is 13 amino acids. CDR1 WNHNN and CDR2 SYGVQD come from the germline V gene (reference sequence). J lost 1 base, V lost 6 bases, and 0 bases had no gene match. The CDR3 sequence: CASRQGAKNIQYF. CDR3 in DNA: TGCGCCAGCAGACAGGGGGCCAAAAACATTCAGTACTTC.

In this sample, this clonotype turned up many times. The chain has TRBV28 and TRBJ1-4; TRBD1 agrees at 8 bases. This CDR3 comprises 15 residues. Per germline, CDR1 MDHEN and CDR2 SYDVKM. With 5 bases clipped from V and 8 bases from J, the junction kept 10 bases outside the gene matches. In DNA form, the CDR3 reads TGTGCCAGCAGTAGCACGACAGGGGTGCGGGAAAAACTGTTTTTT. Translated, it gives CASSSTTGVREKLFF.

The rearrangement uses TRBV27 and TRBJ1-1; no reliable D call. The CDR3 has 17 residues. The germline gives CDR1 MNHEY, CDR2 SMNVEV (reference sequence). Between the trimmed V and J ends, which lost 8 bases and 0 bases, there was a span of 22 bases. CDR3 bases: TGTGCCAGCTCACTTCAATCCCCCGACCCCATGAACACTGAAGCTTTCTTT. This sequence encodes CASSLQSPDPMNTEAFF.

This clonotype was observed many times. The V gene is TRBV12-3 or TRBV12-4, the J gene TRBJ2-7; D may be TRBD2 (5 bases). The CDR3 consists of 12 residues. Trimming took off 6 bases at V and 2 bases at J, with 8 bases between the two ends. The CDR3 spells CASSMEAYEQYF. The CDR3 coding sequence is TGTGCCAGCAGCATGGAGGCCTACGAGCAGTACTTC.

The rearrangement links TRBV9 to TRBJ1-2; D is unresolved. The CDR3 covers 13 residues. Per germline, CDR1 SGDLS and CDR2 YYNGEE. V dropped 0 bases and J dropped 4 bases, with 7 bases sitting between them. CDR3 nucleotides: TGTGCCAGCAGCGTAGGTTGGAGCTATGGCTACACCTTC. Translated, it gives CASSVGWSYGYTF.

At least ten counts were recorded for this clonotype. This chain links TRBV9 with TRBJ2-3; D remains unclear. Trimming removed 0 bases at V and 4 bases at J, with 3 bases between. Germline CDR1 is SGDLS and CDR2 is YYNGEE. The CDR3 is made up of 12 amino acids. CDR3 nucleotides: TGTGCCAGCAGCGTAGATGCAGATACGCAGTATTTT. It yields the protein CASSVDADTQYF.

V usage is TRBV7-9 and J usage is TRBJ1-4; possible D gene TRBD1, 5 bases. V lost 11 bases to trimming and J lost 8 bases, with 18 bases between them. Looked up from germline, CDR1 is SEHNR and CDR2 is FQNEAQ (reference sequence). The CDR3 runs 13 residues. CDR3 region: CAGTGTGDEKLFF. The DNA of the CDR3 is TGTGCCGGCACCGGGACGGGGGACGAAAAACTGTTTTTT.

This clonotype was observed at least ten times. The rearrangement links TRBV2 to TRBJ1-1, with 8 nucleotides matching TRBD1. The CDR3 extends over 14 amino acids. Germline CDR1 is SNHLY and CDR2 is FYNNEI. Unmatched junction bases numbered 3, after V lost 5 bases and J lost 1 base. CDR3 region: CASSLTGANTEAFF. As DNA, the CDR3 is TGTGCCAGCAGTTTGACAGGGGCGAACACTGAAGCTTTCTTT.

This clonotype was detected ten times or more. The V call is TRBV6-5, the J call TRBJ1-1; TRBD1 aligns across 8 bases. This CDR3 region has 15 residues. V gave up 4 bases and J gave up 0 bases; unmatched junction bases: 4. CDR1 and CDR2 (germline): MNHEY, SVGAGI. CDR3 residues: CASSFRGPLNTEAFF. CDR3 DNA sequence: TGTGCCAGCAGTTTCAGGGGGCCCCTGAACACTGAAGCTTTCTTT.

With respect to this clonotype: This may stem from a read error, because a much larger clone lies one nucleotide away. The chain joins TRBV7-6 to TRBJ2-1; TRBD2 agrees at 7 bases. With the DNA end fitting TRBJ2-5 better, the J assignment may be wrong. Germline lookup yields CDR1 SGHVS and CDR2 FNYEAQ. The CDR3 is made up of 16 amino acids. The CDR3 DNA reads TGTGCCAGCAGCCCCTCCGGGACTACACCCCGAGAGACCCAGTACTTC. As protein: CASSPSGTTPRETQYF.

A few counts support this clonotype. Being one base from a much bigger clone, this may be a read error. J is TRBJ2-2 and V is TRBV7-2; 16 nucleotides align to TRBD2. CDR1 is SGHTA and CDR2 is FQGNSA in the germline V gene. The CDR3 is made up of 19 amino acids. CDR3 amino acids: CASSLGLAGGPMTTGELLF. The CDR3 DNA is TGTGCCAGCAGCCTGGGACTAGCGGGAGGGCCGATGACTACCGGGGAGCTGCTTTTT.

At least ten counts were recorded for this clonotype. This chain connects TRBV2 to TRBJ1-1; 7 bases are a match to TRBD1. CDR1 is SNHLY, CDR2 FYNNEI, per germline. The length of the CDR3 is 15 residues. Trimming took 6 bases from V and 2 from J; bases not matched to a gene: 9. CDR3 sequence (DNA): TGTGCCAGCAGCCCCGAACAGGGGCTCAACACTGAAGCTTTCTTT. It codes for CASSPEQGLNTEAFF.

This clonotype came up many times. The V and J genes are TRBV3-1 and TRBJ2-7; no definite D call. Looked up from germline, CDR1 is LGHDT and CDR2 is YNNKEL (reference sequence). The CDR3 has 13 amino acids. Between the trimmed V and J ends, which lost 4 bases and 0 bases, there was a span of 7 bases. CDR3 DNA sequence: TGTGCCAGCAGCCCGTACAGCTCCTACGAGCAGTACTTC. Translated, it gives CASSPYSSYEQYF.

This clonotype came up many times. The chain combines TRBV3-1 with TRBJ2-3, with no clear D. Germline V gene lookup returns CDR1 LGHDT and CDR2 YNNKEL (reference sequence). V dropped 3 bases and J dropped 4 bases, with 2 bases sitting between them. The CDR3 sequence is 11 residues long. This chain's CDR3 is CASSHSDTQYF. The CDR3 DNA reads TGTGCCAGCAGCCATTCAGATACGCAGTATTTT.